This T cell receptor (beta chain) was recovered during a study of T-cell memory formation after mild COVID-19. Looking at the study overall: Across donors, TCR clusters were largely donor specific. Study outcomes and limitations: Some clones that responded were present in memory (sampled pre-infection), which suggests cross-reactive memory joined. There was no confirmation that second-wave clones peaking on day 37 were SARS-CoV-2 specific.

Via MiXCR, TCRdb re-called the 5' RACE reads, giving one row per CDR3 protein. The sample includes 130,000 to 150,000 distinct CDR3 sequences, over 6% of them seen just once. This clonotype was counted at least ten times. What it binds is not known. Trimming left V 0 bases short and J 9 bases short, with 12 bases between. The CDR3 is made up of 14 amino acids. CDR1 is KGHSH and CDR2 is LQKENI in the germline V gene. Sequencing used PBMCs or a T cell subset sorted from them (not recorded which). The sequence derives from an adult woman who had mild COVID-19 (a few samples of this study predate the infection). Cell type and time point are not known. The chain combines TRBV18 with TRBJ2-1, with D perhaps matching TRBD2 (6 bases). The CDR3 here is CASSPPLLAFEQFF. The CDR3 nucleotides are TGTGCCAGCTCACCACCCCTACTAGCATTTGAGCAGTTCTTC.